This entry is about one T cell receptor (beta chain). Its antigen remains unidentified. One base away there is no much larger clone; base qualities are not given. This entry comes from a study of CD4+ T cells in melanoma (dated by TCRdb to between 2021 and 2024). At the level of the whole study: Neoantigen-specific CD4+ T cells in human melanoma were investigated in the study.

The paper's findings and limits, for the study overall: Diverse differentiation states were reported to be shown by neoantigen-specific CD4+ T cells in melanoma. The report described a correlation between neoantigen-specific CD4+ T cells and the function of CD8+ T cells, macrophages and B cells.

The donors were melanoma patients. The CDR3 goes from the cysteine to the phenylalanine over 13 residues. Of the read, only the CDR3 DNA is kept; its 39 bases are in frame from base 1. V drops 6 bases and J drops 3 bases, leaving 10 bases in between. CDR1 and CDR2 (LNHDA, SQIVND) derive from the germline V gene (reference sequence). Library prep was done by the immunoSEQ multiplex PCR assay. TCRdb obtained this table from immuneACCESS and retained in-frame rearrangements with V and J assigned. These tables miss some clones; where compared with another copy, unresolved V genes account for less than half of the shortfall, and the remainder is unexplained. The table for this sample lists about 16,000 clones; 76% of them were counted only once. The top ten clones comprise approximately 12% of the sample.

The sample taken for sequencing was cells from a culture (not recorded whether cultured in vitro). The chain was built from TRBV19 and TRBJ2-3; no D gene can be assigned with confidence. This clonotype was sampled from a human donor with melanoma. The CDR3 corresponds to CASSALVTDTQYF. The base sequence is TGTGCCAGTAGCGCCCTAGTGACAGATACGCAGTATTTT.